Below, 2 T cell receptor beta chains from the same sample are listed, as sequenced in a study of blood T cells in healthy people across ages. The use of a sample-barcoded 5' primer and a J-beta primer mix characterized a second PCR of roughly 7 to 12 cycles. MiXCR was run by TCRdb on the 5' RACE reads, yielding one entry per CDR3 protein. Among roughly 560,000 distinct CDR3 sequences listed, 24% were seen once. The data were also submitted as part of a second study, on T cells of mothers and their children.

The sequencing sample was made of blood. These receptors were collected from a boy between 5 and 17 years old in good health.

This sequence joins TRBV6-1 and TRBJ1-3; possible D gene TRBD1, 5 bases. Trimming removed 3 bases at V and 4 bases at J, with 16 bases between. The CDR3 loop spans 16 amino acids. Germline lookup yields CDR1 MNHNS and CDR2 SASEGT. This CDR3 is CASSESLGQSGNTIYF. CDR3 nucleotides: TGTGCCAGCAGTGAGTCTTTGGGGCAGTCGGGAAACACCATATATTTT.

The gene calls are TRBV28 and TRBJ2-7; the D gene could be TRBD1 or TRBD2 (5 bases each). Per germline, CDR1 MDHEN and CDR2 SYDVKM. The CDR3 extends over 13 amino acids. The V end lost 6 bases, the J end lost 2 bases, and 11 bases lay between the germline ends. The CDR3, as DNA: TGTGCCAGCAGACCCCCGGGGCCCTACGAGCAGTACTTC. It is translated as CASRPPGPYEQYF. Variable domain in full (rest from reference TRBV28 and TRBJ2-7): DVKVTQSSRYLVKRTGEKVFLECVQDMDHENMFWYRQDPGLGLRLIYFSYDVKMKEKGDIPEGYSVSREKKERFSLILESASTNQTSMYLCASRPPGPYEQYFGPGTRLTVT.